This T cell receptor beta chain was recorded in a study of T cell responses to AZD1222 COVID-19 vaccine. Notes on the study in general: Baseline seropositives among AZD1222 recipients totaled only six or seven. Researchers report vaccine-associated CD4 TCRs spanning spike, with dominance at 160-218 and 743-854. Possibly, clonal diversity was underestimated; donors were largely white British and included more females.

This clone was observed a single time. What it recognizes is unknown. The V gene end was trimmed by 5 bases and the J gene end by 4 bases; junction bases not matched to a gene: 7. The CDR3 is made up of 15 amino acids. Germline CDR1 is SSHAT and CDR2 is FNYEAQ (reference sequence). Some clones are missing from TCRdb's copy, which holds only in-frame ones; the method was immunoSEQ multiplex PCR. The table records over 150,000 clones, more than 80% of them present only once. The rearrangement links TRBV7-7 to TRBJ2-1, with 8 nucleotides matching TRBD2. This receptor was identified in an adult in good health. The sequenced sample was peripheral blood, obtained on day 0 of AZD1222 vaccination. The CDR3, as DNA: TGTGCCAGCAGCCCAACGGGAGGGCCTTACAATGAGCAGTTCTTC. Its protein is CASSPTGGPYNEQFF. The full variable domain, rest sourced from reference TRBV7-7 and TRBJ2-1, is GAGVSQSPRYKVTKRGQDVTLRCDPISSHATLYWYQQALGQGPEFLTYFNYEAQPDKSGLPSDRFSAERPEGSISTLTIQRTEQRDSAMYRCASSPTGGPYNEQFFGPGTRLTVL.